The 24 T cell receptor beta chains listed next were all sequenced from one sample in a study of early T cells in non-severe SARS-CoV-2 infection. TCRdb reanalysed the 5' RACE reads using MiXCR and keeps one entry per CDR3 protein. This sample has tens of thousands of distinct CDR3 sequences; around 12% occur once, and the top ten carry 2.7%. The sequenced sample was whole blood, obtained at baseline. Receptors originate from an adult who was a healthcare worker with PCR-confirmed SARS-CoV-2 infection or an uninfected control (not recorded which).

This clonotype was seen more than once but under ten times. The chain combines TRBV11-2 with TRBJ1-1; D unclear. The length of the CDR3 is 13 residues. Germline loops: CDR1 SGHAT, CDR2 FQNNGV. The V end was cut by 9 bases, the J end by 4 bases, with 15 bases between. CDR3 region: CASQDWGSTEAFF. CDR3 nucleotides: TGTGCCAGTCAGGATTGGGGTAGCACTGAAGCTTTCTTT.

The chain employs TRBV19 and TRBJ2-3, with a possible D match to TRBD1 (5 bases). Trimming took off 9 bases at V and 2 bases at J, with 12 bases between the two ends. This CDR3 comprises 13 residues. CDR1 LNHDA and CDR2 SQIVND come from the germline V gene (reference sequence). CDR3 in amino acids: CASRVGNTDTQYF. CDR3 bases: TGTGCCAGCAGGGTAGGGAACACAGATACGCAGTATTTT.

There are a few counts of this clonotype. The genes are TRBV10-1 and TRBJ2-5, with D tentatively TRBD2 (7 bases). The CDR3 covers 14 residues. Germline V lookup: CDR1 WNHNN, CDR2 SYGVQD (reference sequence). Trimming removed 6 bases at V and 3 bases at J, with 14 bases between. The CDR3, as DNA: TGCGCCAGCAGCGGGGGGCTAGCGGAAGAGACCCAGTACTTC. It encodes CASSGGLAEETQYF.

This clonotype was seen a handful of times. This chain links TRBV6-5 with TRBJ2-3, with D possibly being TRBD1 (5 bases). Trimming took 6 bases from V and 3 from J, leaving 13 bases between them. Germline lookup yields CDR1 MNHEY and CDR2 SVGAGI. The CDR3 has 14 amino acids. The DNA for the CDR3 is TGTGCCAGCAGCATAAGGGGTTCGACAGATACGCAGTATTTT. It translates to CASSIRGSTDTQYF.

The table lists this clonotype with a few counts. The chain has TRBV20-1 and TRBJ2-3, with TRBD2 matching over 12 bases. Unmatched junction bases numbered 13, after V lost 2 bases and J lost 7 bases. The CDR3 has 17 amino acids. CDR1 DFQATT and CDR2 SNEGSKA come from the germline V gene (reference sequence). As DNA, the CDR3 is TGCAGTGCTAGACTAGCGGGGGGGCGAATCGGTTTGAATACGCAGTATTTT. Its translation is CSARLAGGRIGLNTQYF.

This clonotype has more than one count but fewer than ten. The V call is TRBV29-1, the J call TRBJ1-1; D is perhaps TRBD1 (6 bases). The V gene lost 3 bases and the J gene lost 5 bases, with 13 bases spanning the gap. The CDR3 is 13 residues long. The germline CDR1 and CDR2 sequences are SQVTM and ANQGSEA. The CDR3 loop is CSVDTGTWTEAFF. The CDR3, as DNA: TGCAGCGTTGACACAGGGACTTGGACTGAAGCTTTCTTT.

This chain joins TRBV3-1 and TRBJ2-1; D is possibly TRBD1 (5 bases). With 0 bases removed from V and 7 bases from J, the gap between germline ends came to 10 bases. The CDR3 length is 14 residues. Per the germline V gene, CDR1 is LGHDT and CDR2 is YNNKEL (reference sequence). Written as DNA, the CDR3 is TGTGCCAGCAGCCAAGAGGGGCAAAGGAATGAGCAGTTCTTC. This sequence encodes CASSQEGQRNEQFF.

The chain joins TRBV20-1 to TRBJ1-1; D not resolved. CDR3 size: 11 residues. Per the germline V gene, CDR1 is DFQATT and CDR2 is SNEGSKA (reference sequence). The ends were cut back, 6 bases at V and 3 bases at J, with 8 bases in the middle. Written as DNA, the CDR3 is TGCAGTGCCGGTTATTACACTGAAGCTTTCTTT. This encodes CSAGYYTEAFF.

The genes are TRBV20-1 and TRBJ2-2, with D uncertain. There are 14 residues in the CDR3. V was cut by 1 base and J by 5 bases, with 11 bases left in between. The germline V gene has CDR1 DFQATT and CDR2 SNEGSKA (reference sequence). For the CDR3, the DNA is TGCAGTGCTAGAGTGGGCCTAATGACCGGGGAGCTGTTTTTT. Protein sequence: CSARVGLMTGELFF.

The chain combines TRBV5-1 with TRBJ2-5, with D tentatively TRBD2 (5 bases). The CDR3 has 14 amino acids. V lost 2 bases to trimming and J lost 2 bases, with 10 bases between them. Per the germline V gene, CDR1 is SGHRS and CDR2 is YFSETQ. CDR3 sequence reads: CASSFGPGQETQYF. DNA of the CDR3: TGCGCCAGCAGCTTCGGACCGGGACAAGAGACCCAGTACTTC.

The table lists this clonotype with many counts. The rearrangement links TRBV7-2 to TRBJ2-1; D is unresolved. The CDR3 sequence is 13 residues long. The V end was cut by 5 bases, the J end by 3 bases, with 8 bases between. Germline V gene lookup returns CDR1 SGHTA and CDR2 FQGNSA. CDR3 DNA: TGTGCCAGCAGCCCCTCATTCTACAATGAGCAGTTCTTC. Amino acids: CASSPSFYNEQFF.

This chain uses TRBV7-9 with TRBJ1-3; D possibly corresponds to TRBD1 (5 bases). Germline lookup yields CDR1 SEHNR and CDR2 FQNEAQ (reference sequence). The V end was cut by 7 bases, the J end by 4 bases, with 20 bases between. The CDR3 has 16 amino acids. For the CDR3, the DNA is TGTGCCAGCATCCCAGTCGTGGGACGGATCGGAAACACCATATATTTT. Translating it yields CASIPVVGRIGNTIYF.

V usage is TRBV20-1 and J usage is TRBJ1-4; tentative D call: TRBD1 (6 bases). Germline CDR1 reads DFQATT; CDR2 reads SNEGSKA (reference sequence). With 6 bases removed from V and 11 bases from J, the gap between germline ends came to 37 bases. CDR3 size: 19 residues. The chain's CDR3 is CSAGRTEGPFLGFDGKLFF. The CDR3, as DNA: TGCAGTGCCGGCCGGACAGAGGGCCCCTTTTTGGGGTTTGATGGGAAACTGTTTTTT.

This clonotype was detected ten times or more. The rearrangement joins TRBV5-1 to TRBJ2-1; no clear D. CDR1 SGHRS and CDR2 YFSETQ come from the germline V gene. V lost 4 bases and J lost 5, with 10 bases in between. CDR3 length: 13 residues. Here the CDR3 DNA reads TGCGCCAGCAGCCGCTTGGCCCACAATGAGCAGTTCTTC. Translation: CASSRLAHNEQFF.

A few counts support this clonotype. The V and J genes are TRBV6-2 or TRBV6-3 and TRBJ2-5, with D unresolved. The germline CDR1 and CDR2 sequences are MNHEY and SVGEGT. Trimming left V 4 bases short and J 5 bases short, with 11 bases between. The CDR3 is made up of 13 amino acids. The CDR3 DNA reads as TGTGCCAGCAGTTTCCGCGGCAAGGAGACCCAGTACTTC. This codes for CASSFRGKETQYF.

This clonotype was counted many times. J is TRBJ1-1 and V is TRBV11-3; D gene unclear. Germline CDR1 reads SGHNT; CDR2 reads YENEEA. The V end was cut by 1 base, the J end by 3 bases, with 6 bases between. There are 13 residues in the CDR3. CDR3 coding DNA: TGTGCCAGCAGCTTAGTGGCCCACACTGAAGCTTTCTTT. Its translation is CASSLVAHTEAFF.

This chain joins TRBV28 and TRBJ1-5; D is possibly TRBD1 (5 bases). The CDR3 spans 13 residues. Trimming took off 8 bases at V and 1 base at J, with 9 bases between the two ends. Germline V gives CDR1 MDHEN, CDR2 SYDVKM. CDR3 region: CASWTLSNQPQHF. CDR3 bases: TGTGCCAGCTGGACATTGAGCAATCAGCCCCAGCATTTT.

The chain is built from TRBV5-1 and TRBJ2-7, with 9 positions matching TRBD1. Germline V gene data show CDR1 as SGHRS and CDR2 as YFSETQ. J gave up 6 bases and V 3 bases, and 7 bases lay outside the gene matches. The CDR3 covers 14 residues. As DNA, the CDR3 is TGCGCCAGCAGCTCCCGGGACAGGGAGTCCGAGCAGTACTTC. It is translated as CASSSRDRESEQYF.

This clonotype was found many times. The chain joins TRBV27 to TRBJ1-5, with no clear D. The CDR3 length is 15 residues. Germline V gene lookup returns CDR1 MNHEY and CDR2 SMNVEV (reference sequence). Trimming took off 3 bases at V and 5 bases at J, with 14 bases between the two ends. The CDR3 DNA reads TGTGCCAGCAGTTTTTCGGGGTTGGAGGATCAGCCCCAGCATTTT. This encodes CASSFSGLEDQPQHF.

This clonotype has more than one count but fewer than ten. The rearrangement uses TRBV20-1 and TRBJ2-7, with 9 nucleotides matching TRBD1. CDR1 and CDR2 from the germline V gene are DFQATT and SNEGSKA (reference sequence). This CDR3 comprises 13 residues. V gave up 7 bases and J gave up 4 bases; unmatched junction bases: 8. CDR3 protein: CSVSTGGYYEQYF. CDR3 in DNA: TGCAGTGTTTCAACAGGGGGCTATTACGAGCAGTACTTC.

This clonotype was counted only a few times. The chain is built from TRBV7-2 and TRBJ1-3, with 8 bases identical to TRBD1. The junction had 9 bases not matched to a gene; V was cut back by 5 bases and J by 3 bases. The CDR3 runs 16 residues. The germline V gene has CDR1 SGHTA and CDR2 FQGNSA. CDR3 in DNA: TGTGCCAGCAGCCCACAGGGGGTGGGGGTTGGAAACACCATATATTTT. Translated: CASSPQGVGVGNTIYF.

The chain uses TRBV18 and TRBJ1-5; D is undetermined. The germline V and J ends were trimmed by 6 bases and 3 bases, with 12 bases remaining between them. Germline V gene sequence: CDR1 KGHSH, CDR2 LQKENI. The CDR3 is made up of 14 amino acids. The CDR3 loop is CASSPWALNQPQHF. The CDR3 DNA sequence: TGTGCCAGCTCCCCCTGGGCCCTCAATCAGCCCCAGCATTTT.

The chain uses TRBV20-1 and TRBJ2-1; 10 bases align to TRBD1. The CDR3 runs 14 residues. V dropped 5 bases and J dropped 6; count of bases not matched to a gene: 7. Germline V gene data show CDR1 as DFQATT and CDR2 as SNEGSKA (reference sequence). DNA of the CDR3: TGCAGTGCTCTAGACAGGGGGCCGATCAATGAGCAGTTCTTC. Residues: CSALDRGPINEQFF.

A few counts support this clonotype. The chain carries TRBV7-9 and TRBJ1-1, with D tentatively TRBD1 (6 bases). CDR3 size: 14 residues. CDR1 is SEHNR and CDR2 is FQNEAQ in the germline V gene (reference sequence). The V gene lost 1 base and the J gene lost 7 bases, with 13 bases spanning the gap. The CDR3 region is CASSLGTGFDEAFF. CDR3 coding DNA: TGTGCCAGCAGCTTAGGCACAGGGTTCGATGAAGCTTTCTTT.